Presented here are 21 T cell receptor beta chains from one specimen sequenced in a study of T cell responses to AZD1222 COVID-19 vaccine. Method: immunoSEQ multiplex PCR; TCRdb's copy keeps in-frame clones and lacks some. The repertoire holds 80,000 to 100,000 clones, with about 90% as singletons. The starting material was peripheral blood, obtained on day 0 of MenACWY control vaccination. The receptor source for this set is an adult in good health.

CDR3 in DNA: TGTGCCAGCAGCATACGACAGGGGGCCGCGACGCCCGTGGGAAACATTCAGTACTTC. This sequence encodes CASSIRQGAATPVGNIQYF. The V and J genes are TRBV7-2 and TRBJ2-4; 10 bases match TRBD1. The length of the CDR3 is 19 residues. Germline CDR1 reads SGHTA; CDR2 reads FQGNSA. V lost 5 bases, J lost 6 bases, and 19 bases stayed unmatched.

The chain links TRBV3-1 (or the pseudogene TRBV3-2) to TRBJ1-5; possible D gene TRBD1, 6 bases. The CDR3 is 16 residues long. V lost 0 bases and J 6 bases, leaving 15 bases between the germline ends. The V gene's germline CDR1 is LGHDT and CDR2 YNNKEL (reference sequence). The CDR3 loop reads CASSQEVTGLFQPQHF. The CDR3 DNA is TGTGCCAGCAGCCAAGAAGTAACAGGGTTATTTCAGCCCCAGCATTTT.

This clone was observed a single time. The chain has TRBV23-1 and TRBJ2-7; D call uncertain. TRBV23-1 is annotated as an ORF whose role is uncertain. V was cut by 5 bases and J by 4 bases, with 18 bases left in between. The length of the CDR3 is 15 residues. The CDR3, as DNA: TGCGCCAGCAGTTGGGCTTTAGTGTTCACGTACGAGCAGTACTTC. This gives the protein CASSWALVFTYEQYF.

This clone is a singleton in its sample. The chain uses TRBV2 and TRBJ1-5; TRBD1 agrees at 7 bases. Trimming removed 2 bases from V and 4 bases from J; junction bases left unmatched: 5. CDR3 length equals 15 residues. The V gene's germline CDR1 is SNHLY and CDR2 FYNNEI. The DNA for the CDR3 is TGTGCCAGCAGTGAAACCAGGGGGGCAAATCAGCCCCAGCATTTT. It translates to CASSETRGANQPQHF.

This chain's CDR3 is CASSSSSGGSFSDTQYF. The CDR3 nucleotides read TGTGCCAGCAGCTCCTCTAGCGGGGGGAGTTTCTCAGATACGCAGTATTTT. This chain links TRBV5-4 with TRBJ2-3; 11 nucleotides match TRBD2. The V segment lost 3 bases and the J segment 4 bases; nucleotides outside the gene matches: 10. Per the germline V gene, CDR1 is SGHNT and CDR2 is YYREEE (reference sequence). CDR3 length equals 17 residues.

The chain links TRBV6-5 to TRBJ2-7, with 7 bases lining up with TRBD1. With 6 bases clipped from V and 2 bases from J, the junction kept 10 bases outside the gene matches. The CDR3 has 15 residues. The germline CDR1 and CDR2 sequences are MNHEY and SVGAGI. CDR3 bases: TGTGCCAGCAGCCAAGGGGGCGGAGTCGCCTACGAGCAGTACTTC. Encoded protein: CASSQGGGVAYEQYF.

The chain couples TRBV27 to TRBJ2-3; D is unresolved. This CDR3 spans 13 amino acids. Germline CDR1 reads MNHEY; CDR2 reads SMNVEV (reference sequence). Trimming removed 3 bases from V and 2 bases from J, with 6 bases in between. CDR3 sequence (DNA): TGTGCCAGCAGTTTGGGGATCACAGATACGCAGTATTTT. Translating it yields CASSLGITDTQYF.

This chain uses TRBV11-3 with TRBJ2-2; no clear D. The CDR3 sequence is 12 residues long. Germline V gene data show CDR1 as SGHNT and CDR2 as YENEEA. Trimming removed 5 bases at V and 8 bases at J, with 9 bases between. The CDR3 region is CASSRPTGELFF. CDR3 in DNA: TGTGCCAGCAGCCGTCCCACGGGGGAGCTGTTTTTT.

This clone was recorded once. The chain is built from TRBV7-9 and TRBJ2-2, with D uncertain. The germline V gene has CDR1 SEHNR and CDR2 FQNEAQ (reference sequence). The V gene lost 3 bases and the J gene lost 3 bases, with 2 bases spanning the gap. The CDR3 has 12 residues. The CDR3, as DNA: TGTGCCAGCAGCTTTCACACCGGGGAGCTGTTTTTT. It encodes CASSFHTGELFF.

To note about this clone: Within the sample, other DNA sequences also encode this same CDR3. The chain employs TRBV4-3 and TRBJ2-7; possibly TRBD2 for D (6 bases). V was trimmed by 0 bases and J by 4 bases, leaving 10 bases between them. Germline CDR1 reads LGHNA; CDR2 reads YSLEER. The CDR3 contains 14 residues. The CDR3 DNA sequence: TGCGCCAGCAGCCAAGATGTGGGGGGTTACGAGCAGTACTTC. It translates to CASSQDVGGYEQYF.

This sequence joins TRBV5-1 and TRBJ1-4, with 7 nucleotides matching TRBD1. V dropped 5 bases and J dropped 6; count of bases not matched to a gene: 7. Germline CDR1 and CDR2: SGHRS and YFSETQ. The CDR3 is 14 amino acids. Here the CDR3 reads CASSVNRGDEKLFF. In DNA, the CDR3 is TGCGCCAGCAGTGTGAACAGGGGAGATGAAAAACTGTTTTTT.

This clone was recorded a few times. The rearrangement uses TRBV4-1 and TRBJ1-2; possibly TRBD1 for D (5 bases). Germline V CDR1 and CDR2: MGHRA, YSYEKL. The germline V and J ends were trimmed by 1 base and 2 bases, with 11 bases remaining between them. This CDR3 region has 15 residues. Here the CDR3 DNA reads TGCGCCAGCAGCCAAGTTAAGGCAGGGAACTATGGCTACACCTTC. Protein: CASSQVKAGNYGYTF.

The chain employs TRBV4-1 and TRBJ1-5, with 7 bases aligning to TRBD1. CDR1 and CDR2 from the germline V gene are MGHRA and YSYEKL. The CDR3 runs 16 residues. Trimming cost V 1 base and J 5 bases; bases outside gene matches: 8. The CDR3 DNA is TGCGCCAGCAGCCAAGGAGGAGGACAGGAGGATCAGCCCCAGCATTTT. Its translation is CASSQGGGQEDQPQHF.

The chain links TRBV4-1 to TRBJ2-1, with D possibly being TRBD1 (5 bases). Germline V lookup: CDR1 MGHRA, CDR2 YSYEKL. The V end lost 4 bases, the J end lost 5 bases, and 12 bases lay between the germline ends. The CDR3 runs 14 residues. The CDR3 here is CASSPFSTDNEQFF. The DNA for the CDR3 is TGCGCCAGCAGCCCATTCTCGACAGACAATGAGCAGTTCTTC.

The V gene is TRBV28, the J gene TRBJ1-5; 9 bases match TRBD1. After removal of 2 bases from V and 5 bases from J, the junction contained 4 bases not matched to a gene. Germline V gene data show CDR1 as MDHEN and CDR2 as SYDVKM. This CDR3 is built from 15 residues. The CDR3 coding sequence is TGTGCCAGCAGTTTAATGGACAGGGGTGATCAGCCCCAGCATTTT. Translation gives CASSLMDRGDQPQHF.

The chain combines TRBV5-1 with TRBJ2-2; either TRBD1 or TRBD2 may fit D (6 bases each). The germline V and J ends were trimmed by 4 bases and 4 bases, with 17 bases remaining between them. Germline CDR1 and CDR2: SGHRS and YFSETQ. This CDR3 is built from 16 residues. CDR3 bases: TGCGCCAGCAGCCTCCAAGGGGGGCTGTTCACCGGGGAGCTGTTTTTT. This encodes CASSLQGGLFTGELFF.

V usage is TRBV5-1 and J usage is TRBJ1-1; 9 bases align to TRBD1. This CDR3 is built from 14 residues. The V gene end was trimmed by 3 bases and the J gene end by 4 bases; junction bases not matched to a gene: 4. Germline assignment: CDR1 SGHRS and CDR2 YFSETQ. The CDR3 reads CASSWRTGATEAFF. CDR3 in DNA: TGCGCCAGCAGCTGGCGGACAGGGGCCACTGAAGCTTTCTTT.

The CDR3 DNA sequence: TGTGCCTGGAGCGATCCTCGCAGAGCAACTAATGAAAAACTGTTTTTT. It is translated as CAWSDPRRATNEKLFF. This rearrangement joins TRBV30 to TRBJ1-4, with D unclear. The V gene's germline CDR1 is GTSNPN and CDR2 SVGIG (reference sequence). Trimming took off 3 bases at V and 0 bases at J, with 14 bases between the two ends. CDR3 size: 16 residues.

V gene TRBV4-2 combines with J gene TRBJ1-1; D uncertain. Trimming took 4 bases from V and 5 from J, leaving 11 bases between them. The CDR3 contains 13 residues. Per the germline V gene, CDR1 is LGHNA and CDR2 is YNFKEQ. The CDR3 spells CASSPDLGTEAFF. The CDR3 DNA sequence: TGTGCCAGCAGCCCGGACCTTGGGACTGAAGCTTTCTTT.

The genes are TRBV27 and TRBJ1-2; D unresolved. CDR1 and CDR2 (germline): MNHEY, SMNVEV (reference sequence). Between the trimmed V and J ends, which lost 3 bases and 8 bases, there was a span of 13 bases. The CDR3 is 13 residues long. CDR3: CASSFKEGWGYTF. The CDR3 DNA reads TGTGCCAGCAGTTTTAAGGAGGGTTGGGGCTACACCTTC.

This chain connects TRBV5-6 to TRBJ2-7; D tentatively reads TRBD1 or TRBD2 (5 bases each). The CDR3 contains 15 residues. Germline values: CDR1 SGHDT, CDR2 YYEEEE. The germline V and J ends were trimmed by 1 base and 3 bases, with 14 bases remaining between them. The CDR3 sequence is CASSLSRGTHYEQYF. The CDR3 DNA is TGTGCCAGCAGCTTGAGCCGAGGGACCCACTACGAGCAGTACTTC.